This is a list of T cell receptor beta chains from one sample in a study of cytomegalovirus exposure and HLA in healthy donors. Clones were sequenced by immunoSEQ multiplex PCR, and TCRdb holds only the in-frame ones, with some missing. The sample holds over 85,000 clones, 60% to 80% seen once. The specimen was PBMCs. The source of these receptors is a female donor in good health and CMV-seronegative. Each CDR3 is given without its conserved first and last residue.

V gene	J gene	CDR3 protein
TRBV27	TRBJ2-5	ASSLGSSQY
TRBV15	TRBJ1-1	ATTLTGGAGAF
TRBV19	TRBJ2-1	ASSIYGGLNEQF
TRBV2	TRBJ2-5	ASSQKVAGGPRETQY
TRBV9	TRBJ2-1	ASSGSGIPYNEQF
TRBV5-1	TRBJ2-7	ASSPSGTGAREQY
TRBV7-9	TRBJ1-4	ASSLDRSEGEKLF
TRBV10-1	TRBJ2-7	ASSEGNRGNYEQY
TRBV11-2	TRBJ2-3	ASSSWTGLTDTQY
TRBV6-1	TRBJ2-7	ASGLEWLYEQY
TRBV18	TRBJ1-4	ASSAGLGATNEKLF
TRBV9	TRBJ2-1	ASSGGLVNEQF
TRBV7-2	TRBJ1-5	ASSSDSSWGNQPQH
TRBV6-5	TRBJ2-7	ASLGGGGAY
TRBV6-1	TRBJ1-6	AIVNRGGNSPLH
TRBV28	TRBJ1-5	ASTISGEGGFVGNQPQH
TRBV29-1	TRBJ1-2	SVESPLTAYGYT
TRBV7-9	TRBJ2-7	ASSLGTFYEQY